Included here is one TCR beta chain sequence, with context. Libraries were prepared by immunoSEQ multiplex PCR; TCRdb keeps only in-frame clonotypes and omits some of them. The repertoire holds some 150,000 clones, roughly 85% seen once, with 7.9% in the top ten. The entry originates in a study of T cell responses to AZD1222 COVID-19 vaccine. This receptor was taken from an adult who received the MenACWY meningococcal vaccine as a control. The sequencing used peripheral blood, collected 28 days after the second dose of the MenACWY control vaccine.

The CDR3: CASSVGQGAYEQYF. The DNA for the CDR3 is TGTGCCAGCAGTGTGGGACAGGGCGCCTACGAGCAGTACTTC. The chain couples TRBV5-6 to TRBJ2-7, with 9 nucleotides matching TRBD1. V trimming: 5 bases; J trimming: 2 bases; junction bases outside the gene matches: 5. Germline CDR1 reads SGHDT; CDR2 reads YYEEEE. CDR3 length equals 14 residues.